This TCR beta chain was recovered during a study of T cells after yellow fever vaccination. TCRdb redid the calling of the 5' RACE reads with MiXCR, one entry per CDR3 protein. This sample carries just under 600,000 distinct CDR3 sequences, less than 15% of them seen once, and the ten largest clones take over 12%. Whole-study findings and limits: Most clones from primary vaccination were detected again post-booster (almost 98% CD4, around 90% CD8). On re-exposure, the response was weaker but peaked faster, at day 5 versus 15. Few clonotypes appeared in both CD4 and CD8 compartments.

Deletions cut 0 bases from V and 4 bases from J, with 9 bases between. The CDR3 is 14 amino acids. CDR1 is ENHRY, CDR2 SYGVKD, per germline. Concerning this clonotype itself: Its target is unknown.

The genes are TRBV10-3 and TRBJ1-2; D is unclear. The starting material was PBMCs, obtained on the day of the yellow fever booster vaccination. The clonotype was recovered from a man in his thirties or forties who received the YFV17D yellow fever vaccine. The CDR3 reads CAISESVSFYGYTF. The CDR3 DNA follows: TGTGCCATCAGTGAGTCGGTCAGCTTCTATGGCTACACCTTC.